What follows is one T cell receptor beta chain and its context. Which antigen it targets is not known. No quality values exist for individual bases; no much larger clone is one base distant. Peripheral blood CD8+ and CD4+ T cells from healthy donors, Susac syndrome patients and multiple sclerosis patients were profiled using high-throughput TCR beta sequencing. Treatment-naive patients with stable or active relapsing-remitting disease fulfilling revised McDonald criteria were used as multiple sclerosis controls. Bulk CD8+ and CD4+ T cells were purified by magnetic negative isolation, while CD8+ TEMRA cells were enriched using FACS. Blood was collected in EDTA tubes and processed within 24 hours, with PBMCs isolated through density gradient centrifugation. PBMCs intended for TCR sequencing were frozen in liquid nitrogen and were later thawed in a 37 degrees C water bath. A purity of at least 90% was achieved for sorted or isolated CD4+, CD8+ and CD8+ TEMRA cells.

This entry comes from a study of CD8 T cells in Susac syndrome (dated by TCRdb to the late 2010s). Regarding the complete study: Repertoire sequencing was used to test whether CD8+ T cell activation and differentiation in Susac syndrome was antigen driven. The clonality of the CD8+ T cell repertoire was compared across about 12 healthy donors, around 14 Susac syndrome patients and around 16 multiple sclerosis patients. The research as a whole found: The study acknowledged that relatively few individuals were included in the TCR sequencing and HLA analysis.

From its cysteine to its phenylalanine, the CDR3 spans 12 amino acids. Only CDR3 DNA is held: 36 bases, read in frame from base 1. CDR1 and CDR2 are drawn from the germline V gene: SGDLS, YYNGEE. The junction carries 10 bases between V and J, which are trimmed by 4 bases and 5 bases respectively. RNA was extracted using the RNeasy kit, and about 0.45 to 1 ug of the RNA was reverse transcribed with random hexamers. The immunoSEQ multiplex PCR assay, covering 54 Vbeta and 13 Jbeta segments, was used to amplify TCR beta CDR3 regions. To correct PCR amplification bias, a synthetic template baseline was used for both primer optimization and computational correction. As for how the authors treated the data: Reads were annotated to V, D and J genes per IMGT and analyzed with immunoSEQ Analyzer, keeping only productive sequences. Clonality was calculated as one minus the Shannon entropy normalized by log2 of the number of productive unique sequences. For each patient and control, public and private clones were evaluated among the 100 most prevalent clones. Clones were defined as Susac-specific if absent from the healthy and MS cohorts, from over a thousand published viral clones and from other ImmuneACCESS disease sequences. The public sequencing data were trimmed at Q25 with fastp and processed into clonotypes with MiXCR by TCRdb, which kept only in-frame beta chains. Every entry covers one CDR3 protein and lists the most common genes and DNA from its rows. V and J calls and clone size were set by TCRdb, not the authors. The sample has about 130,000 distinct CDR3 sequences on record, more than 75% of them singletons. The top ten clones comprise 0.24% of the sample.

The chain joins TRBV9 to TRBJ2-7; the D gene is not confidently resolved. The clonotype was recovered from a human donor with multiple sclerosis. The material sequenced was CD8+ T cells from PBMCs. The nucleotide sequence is TGTGCCAGCAGCTCCGCCGGCCACGAGCAGTACTTC. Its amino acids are CASSSAGHEQYF. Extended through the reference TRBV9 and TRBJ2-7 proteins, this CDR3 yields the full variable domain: DSGVTQTPKHLITATGQRVTLRCSPRSGDLSVYWYQQSLDQGLQFLIQYYNGEERAKGNILERFSAQQFPDLHSELNLSSLELGDSALYFCASSSAGHEQYFGPGTRLTVT.